These T cell receptor beta chains were read from a single sample in a study of cytomegalovirus exposure and HLA in healthy donors. The repertoire was sequenced with immunoSEQ multiplex PCR; TCRdb's copy has only in-frame clones and lacks some. Among approximately 150,000 clones listed, nearly 80% were seen once. Material: PBMCs. The receptors were gathered from a man between 40 and 49 years old in good health and CMV-seropositive. CDR3s include the opening cysteine and the closing phenylalanine or tryptophan. The D gene is left open where the match is weak. Not all rows give a size; the values are once, few, many and, for expanded clones, a class.

>TRBD1|NA|TRBV2|TRBJ1-1
TGTGCCAGCAGTATAACAGGGGCGAACACTGAAGCTTTCTTT
CASSITGANTEAFF
>NA|NA|TRBV27|TRBJ1-2
TGTGCCAGCAGTTTACGGTCCGGGGCACAGGGTCAAATGCGGTACACCTTC
CASSLRSGAQGQMRYTF
>TRBD1|NA|TRBV27|TRBJ2-3
TGTGCCAGCAGGGCCGCAACGGGACAGGGTGCCGATACGCAGTATTTT
CASRAATGQGADTQYF
>TRBD2|NA|TRBV7-3|TRBJ2-2
TGTGCCAGCAGCTTAGCTAGCGGAACCGGGGAGCTGTTTTTT
CASSLASGTGELFF
>NA|NA|TRBV12-5|TRBJ2-5
TGTGCTAGTGGTGCGGAAGAGACCCAGTACTTC
CASGAEETQYF
>NA|NA|TRBV5-1|TRBJ2-7
TGCGCCAGCAGCACCCAAAAAAACAGGGACTATAACTCCTACGAGCAGTACTTC
CASSTQKNRDYNSYEQYF
>TRBD1|NA|TRBV2|TRBJ1-5
TGTGCCAGCAGTGAGGGGGCAGGGGGCAGTCAGCCCCAGCATTTT
CASSEGAGGSQPQHF
>NA|NA|TRBV28|TRBJ2-5
TGTGCCAGCAGTTTAGGCTTTTCGACAGGCACCGGAGAGACCCAGTACTTC
CASSLGFSTGTGETQYF
>NA|NA|TRBV5-1|TRBJ2-1
TGCGCCAGCAGCTTGGCCGACACCTACAATGAGCAGTTCTTC
CASSLADTYNEQFF
>NA|NA|TRBV7-2|TRBJ2-1
TGTGCCAGCAGTTTACAGGGTAATGAGCAGTTCTTC
CASSLQGNEQFF
>NA|NA|TRBV6-6|TRBJ2-2
TGTGCCAGCAGACTAGACTACACCGGGGAGCTGTTTTTT
CASRLDYTGELFF
>NA|NA|TRBV5-1|TRBJ2-7
TGCGCCAGCAGCTTTCTTTTAGCGGCGTCCTACGAGCAGTACTTC
CASSFLLAASYEQYF
>TRBD1|once|TRBV9|TRBJ2-6
TGTGCCAGCAGCTCCCAGGGGGCTGGGGCCAACGGCCTGACTTTC
CASSSQGAGANGLTF
>NA|NA|TRBV7-9|TRBJ2-3
TGTGCCAGCAGCTTATTTTTTAGCGGTAGCACAGATACGCAGTATTTT
CASSLFFSGSTDTQYF
>NA|NA|TRBV5-4|TRBJ2-2
TGTGCCAGCAGCTTGGATACAGCCCAGGAGCTGTTTTTT
CASSLDTAQELFF
>NA|NA|TRBV5-1|TRBJ2-7
TGCGCCAGCAGCGCAGGGGAAGGGTCCTACGAGCAGTACTTC
CASSAGEGSYEQYF
>TRBD1|NA|TRBV19|TRBJ1-1
TGTGCCAGTAGTACCGCTTACAGGGGGAACACTGAAGCTTTCTTT
CASSTAYRGNTEAFF
>NA|few|TRBV2|TRBJ2-7
TGTGCCAGCAAGGCGGGGCTCACCTACGAGCAGTACTTC
CASKAGLTYEQYF
>NA|NA|TRBV5-1|TRBJ2-5
TGCGCCAGCACCTCGTCAGGGGGGGAGACCCAGTACTTC
CASTSSGGETQYF
>NA|NA|TRBV27|TRBJ2-7
TGTGCCAGCAGTTTTTCTAGTGAGGCCTTTTACGAGCAGTACTTC
CASSFSSEAFYEQYF
>NA|NA|TRBV7-2|TRBJ1-1
TGTGCCAGCAGCCCGCGAGGGGGTATGAACACTGAAGCTTTCTTT
CASSPRGGMNTEAFF
>TRBD2|NA|TRBV28|TRBJ2-7
TGTGCCAGCAGTCTACTTACTAGCGGGAGTCTCTACGAGCAGTACTTC
CASSLLTSGSLYEQYF